The clone carrying this TCR beta chain has a handful of counts. How the authors handled the data: Amplifying reference gene primers gave estimates of nucleated cell counts. The protocol was immunoSEQ multiplex PCR, while the TCRdb copy is restricted to in-frame clones and leaves out a portion. From that table come the V and J calls and clone size; the DNA was used to work out D and trimming. The table has under 200,000 clones, over 75% seen once; the top ten hold about 6%. Germline values: CDR1 SGDLS, CDR2 YYNGEE. V shed 0 bases and J shed 0 bases, with 8 bases lying between them. The CDR3 contains 15 residues. This record belongs to a study of blood T cell repertoires in COVID-19. For the study at large: From the United States, Italy and Spain came samples of acute and convalescent COVID-19. The analysed material was cDNA or gDNA that came from T cells, B-cell-depleted T cells, or PBMCs.

Participants reported their clinical history, and cohort assignment relied on those reports. The TCR originated in a woman between 40 and 55 years old with acute COVID-19. The J gene is TRBJ2-3, the V gene TRBV9; D gene unclear. Sequenced material: PBMCs or T cells enriched from blood (not recorded which). CDR3 protein: CASSVGPTSTDTQYF. CDR3 coding DNA: TGTGCCAGCAGCGTAGGTCCTACTAGCACAGATACGCAGTATTTT.